This passage covers 24 T cell receptor beta chains from one sample sequenced in a study of long-term antiretroviral therapy in people with HIV. They ran version v3.0 of the immunoSEQ assay at survey level. Using immunoSEQ multiplex PCR, the repertoire was profiled, and TCRdb retains in-frame clones only, with some absent. Among some 20,000 clones listed, around 80% were seen once. The sample was unsorted PBMCs, taken at the start of antiretroviral therapy, before treatment. These TCRs come from a woman in her thirties or forties with HIV.

V is TRBV4-2 and J is TRBJ2-5, with 13 bases matching TRBD2. From germline, CDR1 is LGHNA and CDR2 YNFKEQ. The ends lost 0 bases at V and 5 bases at J; junction bases unmatched: 6. The CDR3 runs 17 residues. The chain's CDR3 is CASSQEGLAGVGETQYF. The DNA of the CDR3 is TGTGCCAGCAGCCAAGAAGGACTAGCGGGGGTAGGGGAGACCCAGTACTTC.

This sequence joins TRBV18 and TRBJ1-2; no clear D gene. CDR1 and CDR2 (germline): KGHSH, LQKENI. CDR3 size: 12 residues. V lost 2 bases, J lost 2 bases, and 3 bases lay in between. The CDR3 region is CASSPANYGYTF. CDR3 nucleotides: TGTGCCAGCTCACCAGCGAACTATGGCTACACCTTC.

This clone is termed medium-sized (0.01 to 0.1%). Other DNA variants within this sample encode the same CDR3. The V call is TRBV2, the J call TRBJ1-1, with TRBD1 as a possible D gene (6 bases). Germline V CDR1 and CDR2: SNHLY, FYNNEI. This CDR3 has 12 residues. V shed 6 bases and J shed 5 bases, with 10 bases lying between them. The CDR3 spells CASRGALTEAFF. The CDR3 DNA is TGTGCCAGCAGGGGGGCGTTGACTGAAGCTTTCTTT.

The rearrangement uses TRBV9 and TRBJ1-1; D uncertain. Germline CDR1 and CDR2: SGDLS and YYNGEE. V was pared by 0 bases and J by 5 bases, with 8 bases between. CDR3 length equals 13 residues. The DNA of the CDR3 is TGTGCCAGCAGCGTAGGGAGAGGGACTGAAGCTTTCTTT. Its protein is CASSVGRGTEAFF.

The genes are TRBV9 and TRBJ2-1; weak D call: TRBD2 (5 bases). V shed 3 bases and J shed 0 bases, with 10 bases lying between them. Germline CDR1 and CDR2: SGDLS and YYNGEE. The CDR3 has 15 residues. The CDR3 here is CASSAASNSYNEQFF. CDR3 coding DNA: TGTGCCAGCAGCGCGGCTAGCAACTCCTACAATGAGCAGTTCTTC.

As DNA, the CDR3 is TGTGCCAGCTCACCGGGACAGGATGGGTATGGCTACACCTTC. It translates to CASSPGQDGYGYTF. This chain connects TRBV18 to TRBJ1-2; 8 nucleotides line up with TRBD1. J gave up 5 bases and V 3 bases, and 5 bases lay outside the gene matches. CDR1 and CDR2 (germline): KGHSH, LQKENI. This CDR3 is 14 amino acids long.

In this sample, this clone turned up once. The chain carries TRBV5-4 and TRBJ2-7, with D perhaps matching TRBD1 (8 bases). V was cut by 7 bases and J by 3 bases, with 14 bases left in between. Germline V lookup: CDR1 SGHNT, CDR2 YYREEE (reference sequence). The CDR3 contains 13 residues. As DNA, the CDR3 is TGTGCCAGCGCAACAGGGGGGGGCTACGAGCAGTACTTC. Its protein is CASATGGGYEQYF.

In its sample, this clone ranks as medium-sized. V is TRBV4-1 and J is TRBJ1-3; D is undetermined. Germline loops: CDR1 MGHRA, CDR2 YSYEKL. Trimming took off 0 bases at V and 0 bases at J, with 9 bases between the two ends. The CDR3 is made up of 16 amino acids. The CDR3 reads CASSQDGQYSGNTIYF. CDR3 DNA sequence: TGCGCCAGCAGCCAAGATGGCCAGTACTCTGGAAACACCATATATTTT.

The V gene is TRBV5-1, the J gene TRBJ2-7; 9 bases fit TRBD1. V shed 3 bases, J shed 2 bases, and the junction held 27 bases outside the gene matches. The CDR3 length is 22 residues. Germline V gene data show CDR1 as SGHRS and CDR2 as YFSETQ. The CDR3 coding sequence is TGCGCCAGCAGCTCTATCAAAACCGGGACAGGGATCGGGGCGCGGGGCCCCTACGAGCAGTACTTC. Its translation is CASSSIKTGTGIGARGPYEQYF. Full variable domain (rest looked up from reference TRBV5-1 and TRBJ2-7): KAGVTQTPRYLIKTRGQQVTLSCSPISGHRSVSWYQQTPGQGLQFLFEYFSETQRNKGNFPGRFSGRQFSNSRSEMNVSTLELGDSALYLCASSSIKTGTGIGARGPYEQYFGPGTRLTVT.

This clone has a single count. CDR3 sequence: CASSVNLHVLTF. The CDR3 DNA reads TGTGCCAGCAGCGTAAACCTGCACGTCCTGACTTTC. This chain connects TRBV9 to TRBJ2-6; D ambiguous. Germline CDR1 reads SGDLS; CDR2 reads YYNGEE. The V gene lost 1 base and the J gene lost 11 bases, with 7 bases spanning the gap. This CDR3 region has 12 residues.

This sequence joins TRBV5-1 and TRBJ2-3; 11 nucleotides line up with TRBD2. The CDR3 contains 17 residues. Germline assignment: CDR1 SGHRS and CDR2 YFSETQ. J lost 6 bases, V lost 4 bases, and 13 bases had no gene match. This CDR3 is CASSLGFVAGGQDTQYF. The DNA for the CDR3 is TGCGCCAGCAGCCTGGGGTTCGTAGCGGGGGGGCAGGATACGCAGTATTTT.

The count of this clone is one. V usage is TRBV6-6 and J usage is TRBJ2-4, with a weak D call TRBD2 (6 bases). The V end lost 6 bases, the J end lost 3 bases, and 12 bases lay between the germline ends. This CDR3 spans 14 amino acids. Germline values: CDR1 MNHNY, CDR2 SVGAGI (reference sequence). The CDR3 region is CASRRPGGKNIQYF. The DNA of the CDR3 is TGTGCCAGCAGACGTCCCGGGGGCAAAAACATTCAGTACTTC.

This clone was observed a single time. The chain employs TRBV5-1 and TRBJ2-5; TRBD1 or TRBD2 may be the D gene (6 bases each). Germline CDR1 reads SGHRS; CDR2 reads YFSETQ. V lost 1 base and J lost 2, with 12 bases in between. The length of the CDR3 is 15 residues. The CDR3 region is CASSLHGGHQETQYF. The CDR3 coding sequence is TGCGCCAGCAGCTTGCATGGGGGGCATCAAGAGACCCAGTACTTC.

The chain combines TRBV5-1 with TRBJ1-1, with a tentative D call TRBD1 (5 bases). Trimming shortened V by 4 bases and J by 1 base, and 11 bases separated the two germline ends. Germline V lookup: CDR1 SGHRS, CDR2 YFSETQ. CDR3 size: 14 residues. The chain's CDR3 is CASSPGLRNTEAFF. CDR3 coding DNA: TGCGCCAGCAGCCCGGGACTCAGGAACACTGAAGCTTTCTTT.

This chain links TRBV21-1 with TRBJ1-5. TRBV21-1 is a known pseudogene. The CDR3 contains 17 residues. The CDR3 bases are TGTGCCAGCCCGAAGGGAGAGGGACGGCTCTTTCGTAAGCCCCAGCATTTT. Translation gives CASPKGEGRLFRKPQHF.

The chain recombines TRBV5-6 with TRBJ2-6; D is possibly TRBD1 (5 bases). V lost 0 bases, J lost 1 base, and 5 bases lay in between. The CDR3 sequence is 15 residues long. The germline gives CDR1 SGHDT, CDR2 YYEEEE. CDR3 sequence: CASSLAGSGANVLTF. The CDR3 region has the DNA TGTGCCAGCAGCTTGGCAGGGTCTGGGGCCAACGTCCTGACTTTC.

A single count supports this clone. The chain combines TRBV14 with TRBJ1-1, with D possibly matching TRBD1 (6 bases). This CDR3 region has 14 residues. Germline V lookup: CDR1 SGHDN, CDR2 FVKESK. V lost 4 bases and J 7 bases, leaving 16 bases between the germline ends. CDR3 bases: TGTGCCAGCAGCCTCGTTACAGGGACCATTGAAGCTTTCTTT. This translates into CASSLVTGTIEAFF.

V gene TRBV7-2 combines with J gene TRBJ2-7; unclear D gene. This CDR3 region has 12 residues. V shed 4 bases and J shed 2 bases, with 6 bases lying between them. Germline CDR1 and CDR2: SGHTA and FQGNSA. CDR3 in amino acids: CASSSNPYEQYF. The DNA for the CDR3 is TGTGCCAGCAGCTCCAACCCCTACGAGCAGTACTTC. Full variable domain (remainder filled in from reference TRBV7-2 and TRBJ2-7): GAGVSQSPSNKVTEKGKDVELRCDPISGHTALYWYRQSLGQGLEFLIYFQGNSAPDKSGLPSDRFSAERTGGSVSTLTIQRTQQEDSAVYLCASSSNPYEQYFGPGTRLTVT.

This clone has just a few counts. The gene calls are TRBV9 and TRBJ1-6; TRBD1 aligns across 8 bases. CDR3 length equals 15 residues. Germline CDR1 reads SGDLS; CDR2 reads YYNGEE. The J segment lost 6 bases and the V segment lost 4 bases, leaving 6 bases of the junction unmatched. DNA for the CDR3: TGTGCCAGCAGCCCTCGGGACAGGACTAATTCACCCCTCCACTTT. Amino acid sequence: CASSPRDRTNSPLHF.

The genes are TRBV30 and TRBJ1-4; 10 bases agree with TRBD1. The CDR3 length is 14 residues. Germline CDR1 reads GTSNPN; CDR2 reads SVGIG (reference sequence). Trimming at V came to 5 bases and at J to 11 bases, leaving 11 bases not matched to a gene. CDR3 DNA: TGTGCCTGGTGCGCGACAGGGGGCCAATCTAAACTGTTTTTT. It specifies CAWCATGGQSKLFF.

This chain connects TRBV7-3 to TRBJ2-7; D is unresolved. The CDR3 totals 14 residues. The germline gives CDR1 SGHTA, CDR2 FQGTGA. The V end lost 4 bases, the J end lost 6 bases, and 16 bases lay between the germline ends. The CDR3 reads CASSSSPRSSEQYF. DNA of the CDR3: TGTGCCAGCAGCTCCAGCCCTAGATCCAGCGAGCAGTACTTC.

The CDR3 loop is CASTPGQGGWNEQFF. The CDR3 region has the DNA TGTGCCAGCACCCCCGGACAGGGTGGTTGGAATGAGCAGTTCTTC. The chain carries TRBV6-5 and TRBJ2-1, with 8 bases identical to TRBD1. CDR1 MNHEY and CDR2 SVGAGI come from the germline V gene. J gave up 7 bases and V 7 bases, and 12 bases lay outside the gene matches. This CDR3 region has 15 residues.

This clone appeared a few times. This sample includes further DNA sequences coding for the same CDR3. The rearrangement uses TRBV18 and TRBJ1-1; maybe TRBD1 (5 bases). The CDR3 is 17 residues long. From germline, CDR1 is KGHSH and CDR2 LQKENI. Trimming removed 2 bases from V and 5 bases from J, with 21 bases in between. CDR3 protein: CASSPWGPTLSNTEAFF. CDR3 nucleotide sequence: TGTGCCAGCTCACCATGGGGCCCCACGCTTTCTAATACTGAAGCTTTCTTT.

The rearrangement links TRBV27 to TRBJ2-7, with D perhaps given as TRBD1 or TRBD2 (5 bases each). This CDR3 contains 15 residues. V lost 3 bases and J 6 bases, leaving 18 bases between the germline ends. Per the germline V gene, CDR1 is MNHEY and CDR2 is SMNVEV (reference sequence). The CDR3, as DNA: TGTGCCAGCAGTTTCTCCGGGGCGAGGGCCTTCGAGCAGTACTTC. It is translated as CASSFSGARAFEQYF.